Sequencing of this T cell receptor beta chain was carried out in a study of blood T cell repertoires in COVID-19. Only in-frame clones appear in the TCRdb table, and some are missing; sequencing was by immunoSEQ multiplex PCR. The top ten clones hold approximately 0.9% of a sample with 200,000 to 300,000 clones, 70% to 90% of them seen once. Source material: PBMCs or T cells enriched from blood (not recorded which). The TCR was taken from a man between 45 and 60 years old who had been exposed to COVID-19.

The CDR3 bases are TGTGCCAGCAGTCCCATCCAGGGGGCCTACGAGCAGTGCGTC. This gives the protein CASSPIQGAYEQCV. V and J are TRBV28 and TRBJ2-7, with 8 bases that match TRBD1. This CDR3 is built from 14 residues. Germline CDR1 reads MDHEN; CDR2 reads SYDVKM.